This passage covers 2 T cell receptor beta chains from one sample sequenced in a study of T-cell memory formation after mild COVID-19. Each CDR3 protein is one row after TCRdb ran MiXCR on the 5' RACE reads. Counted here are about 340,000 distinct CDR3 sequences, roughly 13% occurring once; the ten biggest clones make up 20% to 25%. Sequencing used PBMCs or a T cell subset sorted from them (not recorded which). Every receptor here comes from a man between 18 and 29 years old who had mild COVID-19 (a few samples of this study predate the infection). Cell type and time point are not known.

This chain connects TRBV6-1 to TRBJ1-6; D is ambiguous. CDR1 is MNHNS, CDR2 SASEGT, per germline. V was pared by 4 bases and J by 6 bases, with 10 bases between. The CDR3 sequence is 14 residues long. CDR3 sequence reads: CASSVGEGNSPLHF. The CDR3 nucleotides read TGTGCCAGCAGTGTCGGGGAGGGTAATTCACCCCTCCACTTT.

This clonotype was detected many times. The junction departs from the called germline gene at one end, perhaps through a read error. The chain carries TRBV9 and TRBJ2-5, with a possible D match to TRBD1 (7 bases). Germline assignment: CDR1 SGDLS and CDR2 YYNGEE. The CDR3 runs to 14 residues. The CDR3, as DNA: TGCGCCAGCAGCGCGGGACAGTTGCAAGAGACCCAGTACTTC. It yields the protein CASSAGQLQETQYF.